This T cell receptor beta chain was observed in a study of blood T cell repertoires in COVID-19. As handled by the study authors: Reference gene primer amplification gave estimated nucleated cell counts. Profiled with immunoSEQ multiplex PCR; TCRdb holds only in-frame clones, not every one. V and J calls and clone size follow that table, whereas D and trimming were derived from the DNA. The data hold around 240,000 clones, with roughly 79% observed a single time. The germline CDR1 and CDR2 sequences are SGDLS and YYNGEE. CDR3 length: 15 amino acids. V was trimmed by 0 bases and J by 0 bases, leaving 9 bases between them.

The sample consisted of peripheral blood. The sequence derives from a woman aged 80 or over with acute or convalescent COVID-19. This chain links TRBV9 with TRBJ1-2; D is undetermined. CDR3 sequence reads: CASSVGGATNYGYTF. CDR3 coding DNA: TGTGCCAGCAGCGTAGGCGGAGCGACTAACTATGGCTACACCTTC.